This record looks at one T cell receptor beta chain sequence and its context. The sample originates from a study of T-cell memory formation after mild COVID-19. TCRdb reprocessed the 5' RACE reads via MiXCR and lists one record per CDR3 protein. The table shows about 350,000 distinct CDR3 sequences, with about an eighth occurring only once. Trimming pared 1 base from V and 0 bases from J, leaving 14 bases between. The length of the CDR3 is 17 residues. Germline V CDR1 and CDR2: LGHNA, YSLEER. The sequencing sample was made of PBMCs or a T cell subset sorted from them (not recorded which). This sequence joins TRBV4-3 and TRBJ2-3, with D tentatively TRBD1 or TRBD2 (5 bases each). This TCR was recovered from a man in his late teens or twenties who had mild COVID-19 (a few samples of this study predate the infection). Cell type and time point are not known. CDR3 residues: CASSQAIRGPSTDTQYF. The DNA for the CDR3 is TGCGCCAGCAGCCAAGCTATTCGGGGACCTAGCACAGATACGCAGTATTTT.